Listed here are 26 T cell receptor beta chains from one sample, sequenced in a study of blood T cell repertoires in COVID-19. Some clones are missing from TCRdb's copy, which holds only in-frame ones; the method was immunoSEQ multiplex PCR. The sample records approximately 300,000 clones, roughly 90% being singletons. Specimen: PBMCs or T cells enriched from blood (not recorded which). The receptors come from a woman aged 25 to 39 who had recovered from COVID-19.

The chain recombines TRBV10-3 with TRBJ2-7; TRBD2 matches 15 bases. CDR1 and CDR2 from the germline V gene are ENHRY and SYGVKD. V dropped 6 bases and J dropped 12; count of bases not matched to a gene: 9. This CDR3 is built from 14 residues. The CDR3 loop reads CAISPGLAGGKGYF. The CDR3 region has the DNA TGTGCCATCAGCCCGGGACTAGCGGGAGGAAAGGGGTACTTC.

The genes are TRBV12-3 or TRBV12-4 and TRBJ2-4; TRBD2 might be the D (5 bases). This CDR3 has 12 amino acids. V dropped 3 bases and J dropped 8 bases, with 8 bases sitting between them. CDR3 amino acids: CASSFSEDIQYF. The CDR3 DNA is TGTGCCAGCAGTTTCTCGGAGGACATTCAGTACTTC.

The chain employs TRBV6-2 or TRBV6-3 and TRBJ1-1; no clear D gene. This CDR3 is 13 amino acids long. V dropped 0 bases and J dropped 1 base, with 3 bases sitting between them. Germline V gene sequence: CDR1 MNHEY, CDR2 SVGEGT. Here the CDR3 reads CASSYSRNTEAFF. Here the CDR3 DNA reads TGTGCCAGCAGTTACTCTCGGAACACTGAAGCTTTCTTT.

The chain employs TRBV9 and TRBJ2-1; TRBD2 might be the D (7 bases). Germline V gene data show CDR1 as SGDLS and CDR2 as YYNGEE. With 3 bases removed from V and 1 base from J, the gap between germline ends came to 11 bases. The CDR3 totals 15 residues. CDR3 sequence reads: CASSERDNSYNEQFF. As DNA, the CDR3 is TGTGCCAGCAGCGAGCGGGACAATTCCTACAATGAGCAGTTCTTC.

The chain carries TRBV21-1 and TRBJ2-2; the table's D call of TRBD1 was not tested on the DNA. TRBV21-1 is flagged as a pseudogene. The CDR3 is 16 residues long. The CDR3 loop is CASSKEIRGNTGELFF. CDR3 DNA: TGTGCCAGCAGCAAAGAGATCAGGGGAAACACCGGGGAGCTGTTTTTT.

The J gene is TRBJ2-5, the V gene TRBV7-3; 9 bases are shared with TRBD2. Trimming cost V 4 bases and J 5 bases; bases outside gene matches: 8. This CDR3 is 15 amino acids long. The germline V gene encodes CDR1 SGHTA and CDR2 FQGTGA. CDR3 nucleotides: TGTGCCAGCAGCTGGGGGAGCGGGGGGACCGAGACCCAGTACTTC. This sequence encodes CASSWGSGGTETQYF.

V gene TRBV15 combines with J gene TRBJ1-5; no firm D call. V was trimmed by 7 bases and J by 4 bases, leaving 8 bases between them. The CDR3 runs 12 residues. The germline gives CDR1 LNHNV, CDR2 YYDKDF (reference sequence). DNA for the CDR3: TGTGCCACCACCCCGGGGAATCAGCCCCAGCATTTT. Residues: CATTPGNQPQHF.

V gene TRBV11-2 combines with J gene TRBJ2-3; D might be TRBD2 (6 bases). The CDR3 extends over 18 amino acids. Trimming took off 3 bases at V and 0 bases at J, with 19 bases between the two ends. Looked up from germline, CDR1 is SGHAT and CDR2 is FQNNGV. CDR3 in DNA: TGTGCCAGCAGCTTTGGCGGGACGGAAGGGTACAGCACAGATACGCAGTATTTT. This codes for CASSFGGTEGYSTDTQYF.

The CDR3 loop is CASSETGSGANVLTF. The DNA of the CDR3 is TGTGCCAGCAGTGAAACCGGGTCTGGGGCCAACGTCCTGACTTTC. The gene calls are TRBV2 and TRBJ2-6; D is unclear. The CDR3 is 15 residues long. Germline V gene sequence: CDR1 SNHLY, CDR2 FYNNEI. V was cut by 2 bases and J by 1 base, with 6 bases left in between.

CDR3 amino acids: CASSLELNYGYTF. As DNA, the CDR3 is TGTGCCAGCAGCTTAGAATTAAACTATGGCTACACCTTC. The chain joins TRBV7-9 to TRBJ1-2; D gene ambiguous. V lost 1 base to trimming and J lost 2 bases, with 5 bases between them. The CDR3 has 13 residues. CDR1 and CDR2 from the germline V gene are SEHNR and FQNEAQ (reference sequence).

This chain joins TRBV6-5 and TRBJ1-1, with D hard to call. The CDR3 runs to 15 residues. V shed 0 bases and J shed 4 bases, with 12 bases lying between them. Germline V gene sequence: CDR1 MNHEY, CDR2 SVGAGI. The DNA for the CDR3 is TGTGCCAGCAGTTACTCGATCAGAACGATCACTGAAGCTTTCTTT. Translation gives CASSYSIRTITEAFF.

The J gene is TRBJ2-7, the V gene TRBV2, with 13 positions matching TRBD2. The V gene end was trimmed by 5 bases and the J gene end by 5 bases; junction bases not matched to a gene: 6. This CDR3 is built from 15 residues. The germline gives CDR1 SNHLY, CDR2 FYNNEI. The CDR3: CASSIGLAGVDEQYF. CDR3 bases: TGTGCCAGCAGTATTGGACTAGCGGGAGTCGACGAGCAGTACTTC.

The V gene is TRBV5-5, the J gene TRBJ2-1; TRBD1 matches 7 bases. Trimming took 4 bases from V and 6 from J; bases not matched to a gene: 16. The CDR3 totals 17 residues. CDR1 and CDR2 from the germline V gene are SGHKS and YYEKEE (reference sequence). CDR3 nucleotides: TGTGCCAGCAGCCACCGGACCACAGGGGTATGGACCAATGAGCAGTTCTTC. As protein: CASSHRTTGVWTNEQFF.

The chain uses TRBV29-1 and TRBJ2-4; the match to TRBD2 covers 12 bases. Germline V lookup: CDR1 SQVTM, CDR2 ANQGSEA. The ends lost 7 bases at V and 0 bases at J; junction bases unmatched: 13. The CDR3 runs to 18 residues. The CDR3 DNA reads TGCAGCGCCGGACAAGGACTAGCGGGACAGTTAGCCAAAAACATTCAGTACTTC. Translating gives CSAGQGLAGQLAKNIQYF.

The gene calls are TRBV24-1 and TRBJ2-5; 7 bases are shared with TRBD2. This CDR3 has 15 amino acids. Trimming removed 6 bases from V and 0 bases from J; junction bases left unmatched: 6. Germline V gene lookup returns CDR1 KGHDR and CDR2 SFDVKD. The CDR3 protein is CATSRLGGNQETQYF. In DNA, the CDR3 is TGTGCCACCAGTCGATTGGGAGGGAACCAAGAGACCCAGTACTTC.

The V and J genes are TRBV10-1 and TRBJ1-6; D not certain. CDR3 length: 13 residues. Deletions cut 8 bases from V and 8 bases from J, with 13 bases between. Germline V gene lookup returns CDR1 WNHNN and CDR2 SYGVQD (reference sequence). CDR3 sequence: CASLSGRDSPLHF. The CDR3 nucleotides read TGCGCCAGCCTCTCCGGGCGGGATTCACCCCTCCACTTT.

The J gene is TRBJ1-2, the V gene TRBV7-9; D is ambiguous. Germline V gene sequence: CDR1 SEHNR, CDR2 FQNEAQ (reference sequence). The ends were cut back, 5 bases at V and 6 bases at J, with 16 bases in the middle. The length of the CDR3 is 14 residues. This chain's CDR3 is CASSPAAGLNGYTF. DNA of the CDR3: TGTGCCAGCAGCCCTGCGGCGGGCTTAAATGGCTACACCTTC.

This clone has just one count. The chain combines TRBV29-1 with TRBJ2-2; D not certain. The germline CDR1 and CDR2 sequences are SQVTM and ANQGSEA. The V end lost 6 bases, the J end lost 7 bases, and 12 bases lay between the germline ends. CDR3 length: 12 amino acids. The chain's CDR3 is CSVIPGNGELFF. The DNA for the CDR3 is TGCAGCGTCATCCCAGGAAACGGGGAGCTGTTTTTT.

The chain recombines TRBV9 with TRBJ2-7; D might be TRBD1 (6 bases). Germline loops: CDR1 SGDLS, CDR2 YYNGEE. The CDR3 totals 15 residues. V lost 2 bases and J 6 bases, leaving 18 bases between the germline ends. The CDR3 sequence: CASSVDSGQGGEQYF. CDR3 coding DNA: TGTGCCAGCAGCGTGGACTCAGGGCAAGGGGGCGAGCAGTACTTC. Together with reference TRBV9 and TRBJ2-7, the CDR3 gives the full variable domain: DSGVTQTPKHLITATGQRVTLRCSPRSGDLSVYWYQQSLDQGLQFLIQYYNGEERAKGNILERFSAQQFPDLHSELNLSSLELGDSALYFCASSVDSGQGGEQYFGPGTRLTVT.

The chain links TRBV7-2 to TRBJ2-7; maybe TRBD2 (6 bases). The V gene's germline CDR1 is SGHTA and CDR2 FQGNSA. V was cut by 4 bases and J by 7 bases, with 17 bases left in between. This CDR3 is 14 amino acids long. CDR3 DNA sequence: TGTGCCAGCAGCTCCCAGTACGGGACTGGGGAGCAGTACTTC. The encoded protein is CASSSQYGTGEQYF.

The CDR3 nucleotides are TGTGCCACCAGTGGGACTAGCGGGAGGGAGCAGTACTTC. Its translation is CATSGTSGREQYF. The gene calls are TRBV24-1 and TRBJ2-7; TRBD2 aligns across 14 bases. The CDR3 is 13 residues long. Germline values: CDR1 KGHDR, CDR2 SFDVKD. V shed 5 bases and J 7 bases; nucleotides not matched to a gene: 0.

The chain combines TRBV24-1 with TRBJ1-2, with TRBD1 identical over 11 bases. From germline, CDR1 is KGHDR and CDR2 SFDVKD. V trimming: 4 bases; J trimming: 0 bases; junction bases outside the gene matches: 3. The CDR3 spans 16 residues. The CDR3 here is CATSEPGQGANYGYTF. CDR3 in DNA: TGTGCCACCAGTGAGCCGGGACAGGGGGCTAACTATGGCTACACCTTC.

This rearrangement joins TRBV15 to TRBJ1-2, with D perhaps TRBD1 (5 bases). Germline loops: CDR1 LNHNV, CDR2 YYDKDF (reference sequence). The CDR3 is 14 residues long. The V gene lost 7 bases and the J gene lost 7 bases, with 19 bases spanning the gap. DNA for the CDR3: TGTGCCACCACCCTCACCAGGGAATCGGGTGGCTACACCTTC. Encoded protein: CATTLTRESGGYTF.

This clone was counted a single time. This chain uses TRBV27 with TRBJ2-1, with 9 bases fitting TRBD1. After removal of 6 bases from V and 0 bases from J, the junction contained 9 bases not matched to a gene. Germline lookup yields CDR1 MNHEY and CDR2 SMNVEV (reference sequence). The CDR3 is 17 amino acids. The CDR3 spells CASSQGTGHSSYNEQFF. The CDR3 DNA is TGTGCCAGCAGCCAAGGGACAGGGCACAGCTCCTACAATGAGCAGTTCTTC.

This clone appeared a single time. The chain links TRBV7-2 to TRBJ2-7; tentative D call: TRBD2 (6 bases). Germline CDR1 SGHTA, CDR2 FQGNSA. Trimming left V 1 base short and J 7 bases short, with 20 bases between. The CDR3 extends over 16 amino acids. CDR3 DNA sequence: TGTGCCAGCAGCTTAGGCACTAGCCGACCCACGGGAGAGCAGTACTTC. Translated, it gives CASSLGTSRPTGEQYF.

The CDR3 bases are TGTGCCAGCAGTTACGGGGGGACAGCGGCCTACGAGCAGTACTTC. This codes for CASSYGGTAAYEQYF. The V and J genes are TRBV6-5 and TRBJ2-7; possible D gene TRBD1, 7 bases. CDR1 and CDR2 (germline): MNHEY, SVGAGI. Trimming stripped 2 bases from V and 2 bases from J, with 13 bases between. The CDR3 has 15 amino acids.